The 14 T cell receptor beta chains in this list originate from one sample, sequenced in a study of blood T cell repertoires in COVID-19. Some clones are missing from TCRdb's copy, which holds only in-frame ones; the method was immunoSEQ multiplex PCR. The table shows about 230,000 clones, with less than 90% occurring only once. Specimen: peripheral blood. Receptor source: a woman older than 75 with active or convalescent COVID-19.

The gene calls are TRBV10-3 and TRBJ2-1, with D tentatively TRBD2 (5 bases). The V and J ends lost 3 bases and 5 bases respectively, with 11 bases between them. The CDR3 consists of 14 residues. The germline V gene has CDR1 ENHRY and CDR2 SYGVKD. The CDR3 loop is CAISEFGLDNEQFF. CDR3 DNA sequence: TGTGCCATCAGTGAATTTGGACTGGACAATGAGCAGTTCTTC.

V gene TRBV27 combines with J gene TRBJ2-7; TRBD2 agrees at 7 bases. Germline CDR1 is MNHEY and CDR2 is SMNVEV (reference sequence). The V segment lost 6 bases and the J segment 2 bases; nucleotides outside the gene matches: 7. The CDR3 totals 14 residues. The CDR3 DNA follows: TGTGCCAGCAGCCGGAAGACTAGCACCTACGAGCAGTACTTC. Protein: CASSRKTSTYEQYF.

With respect to this clone: Other nucleotide sequences from this sample produce the same CDR3. This chain connects TRBV20-1 to TRBJ2-7; no reliable D call. Germline V gives CDR1 DFQATT, CDR2 SNEGSKA (reference sequence). This CDR3 contains 11 residues. Trimming pared 6 bases from V and 3 bases from J, leaving 9 bases between. In nucleotides, the CDR3 is TGCAGTGCAAAGACTGGCTACGAGCAGTACTTC. Translation gives CSAKTGYEQYF.

The chain links TRBV30 to TRBJ1-5; TRBD1 matches 11 bases. V was clipped by 4 bases and J by 3 bases; unmatched bases: 5. Germline V gene data show CDR1 as GTSNPN and CDR2 as SVGIG (reference sequence). The CDR3 is 15 residues long. The CDR3 reads CAWKGQGAFNQPQHF. DNA of the CDR3: TGTGCCTGGAAAGGACAGGGGGCTTTCAATCAGCCCCAGCATTTT.

Here the CDR3 DNA reads TGTGCCAGCAGCATTCGGGGCAGGGGTGCAGATACGCAGTATTTT. Its protein is CASSIRGRGADTQYF. The chain uses TRBV27 and TRBJ2-3, with D tentatively TRBD1 (6 bases). Per the germline V gene, CDR1 is MNHEY and CDR2 is SMNVEV (reference sequence). Trimming left V 6 bases short and J 4 bases short, with 17 bases between. The CDR3 contains 15 residues.

This rearrangement joins TRBV5-1 to TRBJ1-1; unclear D gene. This CDR3 region has 13 residues. CDR1 and CDR2 (germline): SGHRS, YFSETQ. V lost 0 bases and J 1 base, leaving 4 bases between the germline ends. The CDR3 here is CASSLGGNTEAFF. CDR3 sequence (DNA): TGCGCCAGCAGCTTGGGAGGGAACACTGAAGCTTTCTTT.

This clone occurred once. This chain links TRBV7-2 with TRBJ2-7, with a tentative D call TRBD2 (5 bases). V lost 2 bases, J lost 4 bases, and 12 bases lay in between. The CDR3 contains 14 residues. Germline loops: CDR1 SGHTA, CDR2 FQGNSA. The CDR3 is CASSLILAAYEQYF. CDR3 DNA: TGTGCCAGCAGCTTAATCCTAGCCGCTTACGAGCAGTACTTC.

The genes are TRBV10-3 and TRBJ1-5, with D possibly being TRBD1 (6 bases). The V end was cut by 9 bases, the J end by 3 bases, with 12 bases between. The CDR3 runs 13 residues. The germline V gene has CDR1 ENHRY and CDR2 SYGVKD. Here the CDR3 reads CAITQGFNQPQHF. Written as DNA, the CDR3 is TGTGCCATTACACAGGGCTTCAATCAGCCCCAGCATTTT.

The V gene is TRBV18, the J gene TRBJ1-2; D remains ambiguous. Germline values: CDR1 KGHSH, CDR2 LQKENI. V lost 5 bases to trimming and J lost 8 bases, with 12 bases between them. The CDR3 consists of 12 residues. CDR3 loop: CASSATGGGYTF. CDR3 bases: TGTGCCAGCTCAGCGACGGGAGGGGGCTACACCTTC.

This clone appeared once. The chain recombines TRBV27 with TRBJ2-1, with 12 nucleotides matching TRBD2. From germline, CDR1 is MNHEY and CDR2 SMNVEV (reference sequence). V lost 3 bases to trimming and J lost 5 bases; unmatched junction nucleotides: 5. The CDR3 runs to 16 residues. The CDR3 here is CASSLLAGGLHNEQFF. The CDR3 DNA sequence: TGTGCCAGCAGTTTGCTAGCGGGGGGGCTCCACAATGAGCAGTTCTTC.

The chain links TRBV18 to TRBJ2-1; possibly TRBD1 for D (5 bases). Trimming removed 3 bases from V and 5 bases from J, with 8 bases in between. CDR3 length: 13 residues. Per germline, CDR1 KGHSH and CDR2 LQKENI. CDR3 DNA: TGTGCCAGCTCACCGGGCAGGGACAATGAGCAGTTCTTC. Translation: CASSPGRDNEQFF.

Here the CDR3 reads CASSSTGVYTEAFF. CDR3 sequence (DNA): TGTGCCAGCAGTTCTACAGGGGTGTACACTGAAGCTTTCTTT. V is TRBV28 and J is TRBJ1-1; the match to TRBD1 covers 7 bases. CDR3 length: 14 residues. The trim removed 4 bases at V and 3 bases at J, leaving 5 bases unmatched. Germline loops: CDR1 MDHEN, CDR2 SYDVKM.

The V call is TRBV19, the J call TRBJ1-2; D ambiguous. Germline V lookup: CDR1 LNHDA, CDR2 SQIVND (reference sequence). This CDR3 contains 14 residues. The germline V and J ends were trimmed by 10 bases and 2 bases, with 17 bases remaining between them. The CDR3 DNA reads TGTGCCACAAGACCCCGACAACTCAACTATGGCTACACCTTC. Residues: CATRPRQLNYGYTF.

The V and J genes are TRBV5-1 and TRBJ2-5; 8 bases line up with TRBD2. The CDR3 contains 14 residues. With 0 bases clipped from V and 5 bases from J, the junction kept 3 bases outside the gene matches. CDR1 is SGHRS, CDR2 YFSETQ, per germline. The DNA of the CDR3 is TGCGCCAGCAGCTTGGTGCGGGGGGCTGAGACCCAGTACTTC. Protein sequence: CASSLVRGAETQYF. Filled out from reference TRBV5-1 and TRBJ2-5, the complete variable domain reads KAGVTQTPRYLIKTRGQQVTLSCSPISGHRSVSWYQQTPGQGLQFLFEYFSETQRNKGNFPGRFSGRQFSNSRSEMNVSTLELGDSALYLCASSLVRGAETQYFGPGTRLLVL.